This T cell receptor (beta chain) derives from a study of regulatory T cells in long-lasting Graves disease. Broader study findings: TCR diversity was lower in persistent than newly diagnosed Graves' disease.

Sequencing libraries for TCR beta were prepared with iRepertoire HTBI primers and Arm-PCR of CDR3 regions. TCRdb redid the calling of the multiplex PCR reads with MiXCR, one entry per CDR3 protein. The sample contains about 370,000 distinct CDR3 sequences, around a sixth of which appear only once. This clonotype was seen at least ten times. No antigen is known for it. Regarding time point: newly diagnosed GD, antithyroid drugs for less than 3 months. Making the TCR library involved RNA that had been extracted from PBMCs. Germline V gene lookup returns CDR1 SGHDT and CDR2 YYEEEE. The V segment lost 4 bases and the J segment 5 bases; nucleotides outside the gene matches: 5. The CDR3 has 14 residues.

Sequencing was performed on peripheral blood mononuclear cells (PBMCs), taken at new diagnosis, from a patient treated with antithyroid drugs. This sequence was found in a female donor with Graves disease. The chain combines TRBV5-6 with TRBJ1-1, with TRBD1 matching over 10 bases. CDR3 loop: CASSADRGWTEAFF. The DNA of the CDR3 is TGTGCCAGCAGCGCGGACAGGGGGTGGACTGAAGCTTTCTTT.